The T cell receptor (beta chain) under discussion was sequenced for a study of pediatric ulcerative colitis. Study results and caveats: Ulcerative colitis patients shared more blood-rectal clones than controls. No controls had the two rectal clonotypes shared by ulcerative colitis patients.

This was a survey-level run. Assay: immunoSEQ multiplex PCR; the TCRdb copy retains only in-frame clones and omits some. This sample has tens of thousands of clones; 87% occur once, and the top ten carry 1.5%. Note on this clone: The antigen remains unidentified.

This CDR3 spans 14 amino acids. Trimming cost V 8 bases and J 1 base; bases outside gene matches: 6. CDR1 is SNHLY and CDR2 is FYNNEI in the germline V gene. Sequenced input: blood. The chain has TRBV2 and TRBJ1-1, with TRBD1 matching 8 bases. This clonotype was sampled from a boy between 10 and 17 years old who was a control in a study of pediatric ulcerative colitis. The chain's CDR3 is CASYLTGANTEAFF. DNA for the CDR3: TGTGCCAGCTACCTGACAGGGGCGAACACTGAAGCTTTCTTT. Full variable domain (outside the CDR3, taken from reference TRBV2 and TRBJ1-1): EPEVTQTPSHQVTQMGQEVILRCVPISNHLYFYWYRQILGQKVEFLVSFYNNEISEKSEIFDDQFSVERPDGSNFTLKIRSTKLEDSAMYFCASYLTGANTEAFFGQGTRLTVV.